Listed below are T cell receptor beta chains from one sample, sequenced in a study of T cell responses to AZD1222 COVID-19 vaccine. The assay was immunoSEQ multiplex PCR, and TCRdb's table has in-frame clones only and misses some. The repertoire holds fewer than 150,000 clones, with roughly 93% as singletons. Sequencing used peripheral blood, obtained on day 0 of AZD1222 vaccination. The receptors were sampled from an adult in good health. The CDR3 runs from the conserved cysteine through the conserved F or W. The order of the fields is CDR3 DNA, CDR3 protein, J gene, D gene, V gene, clone size. D genes are given only for firm matches. The size entry is marked missing in some rows and otherwise reads once, few, many or a size class.

DNA: TGTGCCAGCAGCCCGCGACATAACAATGAGCAGTTCTTC
CDR3: CASSPRHNNEQFF
J: TRBJ2-1
D: -
V: TRBV11-3
size: -

DNA: TGTGCCAGCAGCCAAGAAGGGGGAGGAGAAAAACTGTTTTTT
CDR3: CASSQEGGGEKLFF
J: TRBJ1-4
D: -
V: TRBV3-1/TRBV3-2
size: -

DNA: TGTGCCAGCAGCCAAGATGAAACAGGGGGGGTCTACGAGCAGTACTTC
CDR3: CASSQDETGGVYEQYF
J: TRBJ2-7
D: -
V: TRBV4-2
size: -

DNA: TGTGCCAGCGAAGCGGGAGGCACAGATACGCAGTATTTT
CDR3: CASEAGGTDTQYF
J: TRBJ2-3
D: TRBD2
V: TRBV3-1/TRBV3-2
size: -

DNA: TGTGCCAGCAGTGAACGGGAGGAGGGTTACTATGGCTACACCTTC
CDR3: CASSEREEGYYGYTF
J: TRBJ1-2
D: -
V: TRBV25-1
size: -

DNA: TGTGCCAGCAGCGTATATAGCGGGCGGAGCTCCTACAATGAGCAGTTCTTC
CDR3: CASSVYSGRSSYNEQFF
J: TRBJ2-1
D: TRBD2
V: TRBV7-8
size: -

DNA: TGTGCCAGCAGCTTAGGGGGCGGGAGAGCAGATACGCAGTATTTT
CDR3: CASSLGGGRADTQYF
J: TRBJ2-3
D: TRBD2
V: TRBV7-8
size: -

DNA: TGTGCCAGCTCAGAACAGGCTCGCTATGGCTACACCTTC
CDR3: CASSEQARYGYTF
J: TRBJ1-2
D: -
V: TRBV18
size: -

DNA: TGTGCCAGCAGCCGGGGTATAAGCAATCAGCCCCAGCATTTT
CDR3: CASSRGISNQPQHF
J: TRBJ1-5
D: -
V: TRBV7-9
size: -

DNA: TGTGCCAGTAGTCGAGAGAGGCAGTTCTTC
CDR3: CASSRERQFF
J: TRBJ2-1
D: -
V: TRBV19
size: -

DNA: TGTGCCAGCACTCTCGGGGAGAACCTGGCCTACGAGCAGTACTTC
CDR3: CASTLGENLAYEQYF
J: TRBJ2-7
D: -
V: TRBV4-2
size: -

DNA: TGCGCCAGCAGCCAAGAATCAGGGGGCAACTATGGCTACACCTTC
CDR3: CASSQESGGNYGYTF
J: TRBJ1-2
D: TRBD1
V: TRBV4-1
size: -

DNA: TGCAGCGCCCGACAGTCCTACGAGCAGTACTTC
CDR3: CSARQSYEQYF
J: TRBJ2-7
D: -
V: TRBV29-1
size: once

DNA: TGTGCCAGCAGCTTAGGTGCTCAGACCTACGAGCAGTACTTC
CDR3: CASSLGAQTYEQYF
J: TRBJ2-7
D: -
V: TRBV7-8
size: -

DNA: TGCAGTGCTAGTCTCCCAGGGGCAGGCTCTGGAAACACCATATATTTT
CDR3: CSASLPGAGSGNTIYF
J: TRBJ1-3
D: -
V: TRBV20-1
size: once

DNA: TGTGCCAGTAGTCGGGACAGGACGACCCTCTCCTACGAGCAGTACTTC
CDR3: CASSRDRTTLSYEQYF
J: TRBJ2-7
D: TRBD1
V: TRBV19
size: -

DNA: TGTGCCAGCAGCGTAGACCCAGGGTATAGGGCTGAAGCTTTCTTT
CDR3: CASSVDPGYRAEAFF
J: TRBJ1-1
D: -
V: TRBV9
size: once

DNA: TGTGCCAGCATCGGGTCTCGCAATCAGCCCCAGCATTTT
CDR3: CASIGSRNQPQHF
J: TRBJ1-5
D: -
V: TRBV28
size: -

DNA: TGTGCCAGCAGTTTAGGTCAGGTTGGCTACACCTTC
CDR3: CASSLGQVGYTF
J: TRBJ1-2
D: -
V: TRBV12-3/TRBV12-4
size: -

DNA: TGTGCCAGCAGTCGGGCGGGGAACACTGAAGCTTTCTTT
CDR3: CASSRAGNTEAFF
J: TRBJ1-1
D: -
V: TRBV6-5
size: -

DNA: TGTGCCAGCAGCTCGCAGGGGATATACACTGAAGCTTTCTTT
CDR3: CASSSQGIYTEAFF
J: TRBJ1-1
D: -
V: TRBV7-2
size: -

DNA: TGTGCCGCAAAACAGGGTTCTAGCCGGGGACACAATGAAAAACTGTTTTTT
CDR3: CAAKQGSSRGHNEKLFF
J: TRBJ1-4
D: -
V: TRBV28
size: -

DNA: TGTGCCAGCAGCTTTGCAGGGAACACTGAAGCTTTCTTT
CDR3: CASSFAGNTEAFF
J: TRBJ1-1
D: -
V: TRBV5-8
size: -

DNA: TGTGCCAGCAGTGAATGGGACAGCTTGAACACTGAAGCTTTCTTT
CDR3: CASSEWDSLNTEAFF
J: TRBJ1-1
D: TRBD1
V: TRBV6-1
size: -

DNA: TGTGCCAGCAGCTTGAGCGGGAGGGGGTTCGATGAGCAGTTCTTC
CDR3: CASSLSGRGFDEQFF
J: TRBJ2-1
D: TRBD2
V: TRBV5-5
size: -

DNA: TGTGCCAGCAGAAAGACGGGGGGTAAGAATGGCTACACCTTC
CDR3: CASRKTGGKNGYTF
J: TRBJ1-2
D: -
V: TRBV27
size: -

DNA: TGTGCCAGCAGGGATCATAGCAATCAGCCCCAGCATTTT
CDR3: CASRDHSNQPQHF
J: TRBJ1-5
D: -
V: TRBV6-5
size: -

DNA: TGCGCCAGCAGCCAGAGCGTGGTCGGGCGGGGGTCTGGAAACACCATATATTTT
CDR3: CASSQSVVGRGSGNTIYF
J: TRBJ1-3
D: -
V: TRBV4-1
size: -

DNA: TGTGCCAGCAGTTACTTCGTCACCGGGGAGCTGTTTTTT
CDR3: CASSYFVTGELFF
J: TRBJ2-2
D: -
V: TRBV6-2/TRBV6-3
size: once

DNA: TGCGCCAGCAGCAAATCCCTCGGGGAAATGAACACTGAAGCTTTCTTT
CDR3: CASSKSLGEMNTEAFF
J: TRBJ1-1
D: -
V: TRBV5-1
size: -

DNA: TGTGCCAGCAGCCAATCGGACAGGGCCTACGAGCAGTACTTC
CDR3: CASSQSDRAYEQYF
J: TRBJ2-7
D: TRBD1
V: TRBV3-1/TRBV3-2
size: -

DNA: TGTGCCAGCAGCCCTTCAGGGGACGGCAATCAGCCCCAGCATTTT
CDR3: CASSPSGDGNQPQHF
J: TRBJ1-5
D: -
V: TRBV28
size: -

DNA: TGTGCCAGCAGCGTAGGGGCACTAGCGGGAGTTGAGACCCAGTACTTC
CDR3: CASSVGALAGVETQYF
J: TRBJ2-5
D: TRBD2
V: TRBV9
size: -

DNA: TGTGCCAGCAGCTTAGGGGACAAAGGAAACACCATATATTTT
CDR3: CASSLGDKGNTIYF
J: TRBJ1-3
D: -
V: TRBV7-9
size: -

DNA: TGCGCCAGCAAGTTTACTAGCGGGATTGGGAACACCGGGGAGCTGTTTTTT
CDR3: CASKFTSGIGNTGELFF
J: TRBJ2-2
D: TRBD2
V: TRBV5-1
size: -

DNA: TGTGCCAGCAGCACCGATATAGGAGGGACCGGGGAGCTGTTTTTT
CDR3: CASSTDIGGTGELFF
J: TRBJ2-2
D: -
V: TRBV5-6
size: -

DNA: TGTGCCATCAGTGAGTCTTATCATCAGGGAGGGACTAGCGGACCTGGGGCCAACGTCCTGACTTTC
CDR3: CAISESYHQGGTSGPGANVLTF
J: TRBJ2-6
D: TRBD2
V: TRBV10-3
size: -

DNA: TGCGCCAGCAGCCAAGATAATCGAGGCAATCAGCCCCAGCATTTT
CDR3: CASSQDNRGNQPQHF
J: TRBJ1-5
D: -
V: TRBV4-3
size: -

DNA: TGTGCCAGTAGACCAGGACAGGGGGCAGGCCAGCCCCAGCATTTT
CDR3: CASRPGQGAGQPQHF
J: TRBJ1-5
D: TRBD1
V: TRBV19
size: -

DNA: TGCGCCAGCCTGGGACAGGGAAACATTCAGTACTTC
CDR3: CASLGQGNIQYF
J: TRBJ2-4
D: TRBD1
V: TRBV5-1
size: -

DNA: TGTGCCAGCAGCTTAACATACCGGGACTCACGCAAAGATACGCAGTATTTT
CDR3: CASSLTYRDSRKDTQYF
J: TRBJ2-3
D: -
V: TRBV9
size: -

DNA: TGTGCCAGCAAGGGAAGCTACGACGAGCAGTACTTC
CDR3: CASKGSYDEQYF
J: TRBJ2-7
D: -
V: TRBV2
size: -

DNA: TGTGCCACCAGTGACACCTCTAGCGGGAGCTACAATGAGCAGTTCTTC
CDR3: CATSDTSSGSYNEQFF
J: TRBJ2-1
D: TRBD2
V: TRBV24-1
size: -

DNA: TGTGCCAGCAGCGAAACGAGCGGGATCGGGGAGACCCAGTACTTC
CDR3: CASSETSGIGETQYF
J: TRBJ2-5
D: TRBD2
V: TRBV7-2
size: -

DNA: TGCGCCAGCAGCTTCGGGACAGGGGATGAAAAACTGTTTTTT
CDR3: CASSFGTGDEKLFF
J: TRBJ1-4
D: TRBD1
V: TRBV5-1
size: -

DNA: TGTGCCACCAGTCAACTCGCGAACACCGGGGAGCTGTTTTTT
CDR3: CATSQLANTGELFF
J: TRBJ2-2
D: -
V: TRBV24-1
size: -

DNA: TGTGCCATCAGTGACGAGACAGGGTATGGCTACACCTTC
CDR3: CAISDETGYGYTF
J: TRBJ1-2
D: TRBD1
V: TRBV10-3
size: -

DNA: TGTGCCAGCAGCTTAGATGGAGGACTAGCGTACCACAATGAGCAGTTCTTC
CDR3: CASSLDGGLAYHNEQFF
J: TRBJ2-1
D: TRBD2
V: TRBV11-2
size: once

DNA: TGCGCCAGCAGTCAATCGGGAACGGACAGGGCGGAGGAGACCCAGTACTTC
CDR3: CASSQSGTDRAEETQYF
J: TRBJ2-5
D: TRBD1
V: TRBV23-1
size: -